The 32 T cell receptor beta chains below were found in one sample sequenced in a study of cytomegalovirus exposure and HLA in healthy donors. Both 60 Vbeta primers and 13 Jbeta primers went into the PCR. TCRdb's table, derived via immunoSEQ multiplex PCR, lists solely in-frame clones and lacks some. The sample yields 60,000 to 75,000 clones, more than 70% seen once. The sample taken for sequencing was PBMCs. These receptors all stem from a woman between 40 and 55 years old in good health and CMV-seropositive.

In nucleotides, the CDR3 is TGTGCCAGCAGTGAACCGGCGGGGGGGCTTAAAGATACGCAGTATTTT. Its translation: CASSEPAGGLKDTQYF. V usage is TRBV6-1 and J usage is TRBJ2-3; 9 bases are shared with TRBD2. From germline, CDR1 is MNHNS and CDR2 SASEGT. V shed 2 bases and J 5 bases; nucleotides not matched to a gene: 8. There are 16 residues in the CDR3.

The count of this clone is one. This chain joins TRBV2 and TRBJ2-3, with TRBD2 matching 9 bases. CDR1 and CDR2 from the germline V gene are SNHLY and FYNNEI. The J segment lost 12 bases and the V segment lost 6 bases, leaving 7 bases of the junction unmatched. This CDR3 is built from 12 residues. The CDR3 coding sequence is TGTGCCAGCAGCGAAATAGCGGGGGCCCAGTATTTT. Translated, it gives CASSEIAGAQYF.

This clone was recorded a few times. This chain joins TRBV18 and TRBJ1-1; D is perhaps TRBD1 (6 bases). Per the germline V gene, CDR1 is KGHSH and CDR2 is LQKENI. V was shortened by 5 bases and J by 4 bases, with 17 bases between the two germline ends. CDR3 length equals 15 residues. This CDR3 reads CASSIQGMGGTEAFF. CDR3 in DNA: TGTGCCAGCTCAATACAGGGTATGGGTGGCACTGAAGCTTTCTTT.

The chain links TRBV28 to TRBJ1-2; 8 bases agree with TRBD1. The germline CDR1 and CDR2 sequences are MDHEN and SYDVKM. The J segment lost 7 bases and the V segment lost 4 bases, leaving 11 bases of the junction unmatched. This CDR3 spans 15 amino acids. The CDR3 protein is CASSSTGQGIAGYTF. CDR3 DNA sequence: TGTGCCAGCAGTTCCACCGGACAGGGAATAGCTGGCTACACCTTC.

This clone has a single count. V usage is TRBV5-8 and J usage is TRBJ1-4; TRBD1 aligns across 10 bases. The CDR3 covers 17 residues. V lost 4 bases, J lost 0 bases, and 6 bases stayed unmatched. CDR1 and CDR2 (germline): SGHTS, YDEGEE. The CDR3 loop is CASSGDRGAATNEKLFF. The CDR3 DNA follows: TGTGCCAGCAGCGGGGACAGGGGAGCTGCAACTAATGAAAAACTGTTTTTT.

The V call is TRBV5-1, the J call TRBJ2-3, with 12 bases lining up with TRBD2. The CDR3 is 18 amino acids. With V trimmed by 4 bases and J by 2 bases, 11 bases remained unmatched. The germline CDR1 and CDR2 sequences are SGHRS and YFSETQ. The CDR3: CASSGGTSGLPNTDTQYF. The CDR3 region has the DNA TGCGCCAGCAGCGGCGGGACTAGCGGGTTGCCCAACACAGATACGCAGTATTTT.

This chain links TRBV28 with TRBJ1-2; possible D gene TRBD1, 5 bases. The CDR3 has 13 amino acids. The germline CDR1 and CDR2 sequences are MDHEN and SYDVKM. The V and J ends lost 2 bases and 8 bases respectively, with 12 bases between them. CDR3 nucleotides: TGTGCCAGCAGTTTACGGCCAGGGCTGGGCTACACCTTC. Protein: CASSLRPGLGYTF.

The rearrangement joins TRBV6-5 to TRBJ1-1; D unresolved. Between the trimmed V and J ends, which lost 10 bases and 1 base, there was a span of 10 bases. Germline V CDR1 and CDR2: MNHEY, SVGAGI. CDR3 length: 12 amino acids. This chain's CDR3 is CATRRQNTEAFF. In nucleotides, the CDR3 is TGTGCCACCCGTAGACAGAACACTGAAGCTTTCTTT.

The chain has TRBV2 and TRBJ2-7, with D unclear. CDR1 and CDR2 from the germline V gene are SNHLY and FYNNEI. The CDR3 length is 13 residues. Trimming took off 6 bases at V and 0 bases at J, with 9 bases between the two ends. The CDR3 coding sequence is TGTGCCAGCAGCCCAGGCGCCTCCTACGAGCAGTACTTC. This encodes CASSPGASYEQYF. Looking up the rest from reference TRBV2 and TRBJ2-7 gives the full variable domain: EPEVTQTPSHQVTQMGQEVILRCVPISNHLYFYWYRQILGQKVEFLVSFYNNEISEKSEIFDDQFSVERPDGSNFTLKIRSTKLEDSAMYFCASSPGASYEQYFGPGTRLTVT.

The chain carries TRBV5-1 and TRBJ2-5; D call uncertain. Trimming shortened V by 8 bases and J by 2 bases, and 13 bases separated the two germline ends. This CDR3 has 13 amino acids. The germline gives CDR1 SGHRS, CDR2 YFSETQ. CDR3: CASRHNSQETQYF. In nucleotides, the CDR3 is TGCGCCAGTCGACACAATTCACAAGAGACCCAGTACTTC.

The gene calls are TRBV5-5 and TRBJ2-2; D unclear. The V end lost 2 bases, the J end lost 4 bases, and 15 bases lay between the germline ends. The CDR3 sequence is 16 residues long. Germline lookup yields CDR1 SGHKS and CDR2 YYEKEE (reference sequence). CDR3 sequence: CASSFLPGRTTGELFF. As DNA, the CDR3 is TGTGCCAGCAGCTTCCTCCCAGGTCGAACCACCGGGGAGCTGTTTTTT. The complete variable domain, with remaining parts taken from reference TRBV5-5 and TRBJ2-2, reads DAGVTQSPTHLIKTRGQQVTLRCSPISGHKSVSWYQQVLGQGPQFIFQYYEKEERGRGNFPDRFSARQFPNYSSELNVNALLLGDSALYLCASSFLPGRTTGELFFGEGSRLTVL.

As concerns this clone: This sample includes further DNA sequences coding for the same CDR3. The chain has TRBV29-1 and TRBJ1-1, with 8 bases aligning to TRBD1. CDR1 and CDR2 from the germline V gene are SQVTM and ANQGSEA. The CDR3 is 12 residues long. J lost 5 bases, V lost 6 bases, and 5 bases had no gene match. The CDR3 nucleotides are TGCAGCGTGGACAGGGATGGAACTGAAGCTTTCTTT. Encoded protein: CSVDRDGTEAFF.

V and J are TRBV5-1 and TRBJ2-7; TRBD1 matches 7 bases. The CDR3 totals 14 residues. Losses at the gene ends were 4 bases for V and 3 bases for J; bases not matched to a gene: 7. In germline, CDR1 is SGHRS, CDR2 YFSETQ. The CDR3 loop reads CASSNGDSFYEQYF. CDR3 nucleotides: TGCGCCAGCAGCAACGGGGACAGCTTCTACGAGCAGTACTTC.

Ten or more counts support this clone. The V and J genes are TRBV5-1 and TRBJ1-1, with 8 nucleotides matching TRBD1. V was pared by 4 bases and J by 5 bases, with 7 bases of the junction left unmatched. Looked up from germline, CDR1 is SGHRS and CDR2 is YFSETQ. CDR3 length equals 14 residues. CDR3 in DNA: TGCGCCAGCAGCCAGGGGGCAGGAGGAACTGAAGCTTTCTTT. It yields the protein CASSQGAGGTEAFF. The complete variable domain, with remaining parts taken from reference TRBV5-1 and TRBJ1-1, reads KAGVTQTPRYLIKTRGQQVTLSCSPISGHRSVSWYQQTPGQGLQFLFEYFSETQRNKGNFPGRFSGRQFSNSRSEMNVSTLELGDSALYLCASSQGAGGTEAFFGQGTRLTVV.

This chain connects TRBV9 to TRBJ2-3, with 11 positions matching TRBD2. Germline loops: CDR1 SGDLS, CDR2 YYNGEE. Trimming removed 0 bases from V and 5 bases from J; junction bases left unmatched: 2. The CDR3 is 15 residues long. This chain's CDR3 is CASSVVAGGGDTQYF. Written as DNA, the CDR3 is TGTGCCAGCAGCGTAGTAGCGGGGGGGGGAGATACGCAGTATTTT.

The CDR3 DNA sequence: TGTGCCAGCAGGGACAGGGGGAGATATAGCAATCAGCCCCAGCATTTT. It codes for CASRDRGRYSNQPQHF. The genes are TRBV2 and TRBJ1-5; 10 positions match TRBD1. CDR3 size: 16 residues. Germline CDR1 is SNHLY and CDR2 is FYNNEI. Trimming at V came to 6 bases and at J to 0 bases, leaving 5 bases not matched to a gene.

The chain uses TRBV4-1 and TRBJ2-7; tentative D call: TRBD1 (6 bases). The ends were cut back, 1 base at V and 2 bases at J, with 12 bases in the middle. The CDR3 loop spans 15 amino acids. Per the germline V gene, CDR1 is MGHRA and CDR2 is YSYEKL. CDR3 coding DNA: TGCGCCAGCAGCCAAGGGCAGGGGCCAACCTACGAGCAGTACTTC. It is translated as CASSQGQGPTYEQYF.

This chain uses TRBV5-4 with TRBJ2-1, with D perhaps matching TRBD2 (6 bases). Between the trimmed V and J ends, which lost 5 bases and 6 bases, there was a span of 15 bases. There are 14 residues in the CDR3. Germline values: CDR1 SGHNT, CDR2 YYREEE (reference sequence). The CDR3 reads CASSQDYPFNEQFF. The CDR3 bases are TGTGCCAGCAGTCAGGACTACCCCTTCAATGAGCAGTTCTTC.

This chain connects TRBV6-1 to TRBJ1-1; D may be TRBD1 (6 bases). CDR1 is MNHNS, CDR2 SASEGT, per germline. V gave up 4 bases and J gave up 2 bases, with 8 bases separating them. The CDR3 is made up of 13 amino acids. The CDR3 loop is CASSADSNTEAFF. Written as DNA, the CDR3 is TGTGCCAGCAGTGCGGACAGTAACACTGAAGCTTTCTTT.

CDR3 sequence (DNA): TGTGCCAGCAGCAAACAGGGAGGGGACTATGGCTACACCTTC. Encoded protein: CASSKQGGDYGYTF. This sequence joins TRBV6-5 and TRBJ1-2, with D tentatively TRBD1 (6 bases). The CDR3 extends over 14 amino acids. Germline V lookup: CDR1 MNHEY, CDR2 SVGAGI. V was pared by 6 bases and J by 3 bases, with 14 bases between.

This clone was recorded only once. J is TRBJ2-7 and V is TRBV29-1; 13 nucleotides match TRBD2. Germline V CDR1 and CDR2: SQVTM, ANQGSEA. Trimming cost V 6 bases and J 4 bases; bases outside gene matches: 12. The CDR3 is 16 amino acids. CDR3 protein: CSVSGLAGPQTYEQYF. CDR3 coding DNA: TGCAGCGTCTCGGGACTAGCGGGGCCCCAAACTTACGAGCAGTACTTC.

Here the CDR3 reads CASHLYGYTF. DNA for the CDR3: TGCGCCAGCCACTTATATGGCTACACCTTC. V usage is TRBV10-1 and J usage is TRBJ1-2; no firm D call. From germline, CDR1 is WNHNN and CDR2 SYGVQD (reference sequence). V was shortened by 8 bases and J by 5 bases, with 6 bases between the two germline ends. CDR3 length: 10 residues.

Note on this clone: The junction and the germline gene differ at one end; a read error may be behind it. The J gene is TRBJ2-7, the V gene TRBV7-6; TRBD1 matches at 9 bases. The CDR3 sequence is 17 residues long. Germline lookup yields CDR1 SGHVS and CDR2 FNYEAQ. In DNA form, the CDR3 reads TGTGCCAGCAGCCCGAGCCAAGGGACAGGGTCCCCCTACGAGCAGCACTTC. Residues: CASSPSQGTGSPYEQHF.

The chain combines TRBV29-1 with TRBJ1-1; 7 bases map to TRBD1. Germline V gene lookup returns CDR1 SQVTM and CDR2 ANQGSEA. This CDR3 has 16 residues. Trimming took 7 bases from V and 9 from J; bases not matched to a gene: 23. Here the CDR3 reads CSATGGVRGTNVKAFF. As DNA, the CDR3 is TGCAGCGCCACGGGGGGGGTCAGGGGGACTAACGTGAAAGCTTTCTTT. Based on the CDR3 plus reference TRBV29-1 and TRBJ1-1, the full variable domain is SAVISQKPSRDICQRGTSLTIQCQVDSQVTMMFWYRQQPGQSLTLIATANQGSEATYESGFVIDKFPISRPNLTFSTLTVSNMSPEDSSIYLCSATGGVRGTNVKAFFGQGTRLTVV.

The V gene is TRBV5-4, the J gene TRBJ1-2; tentative D call: TRBD1 (6 bases). Trimming cost V 2 bases and J 4 bases, with 9 bases left between them. The length of the CDR3 is 13 residues. Looked up from germline, CDR1 is SGHNT and CDR2 is YYREEE (reference sequence). The CDR3 nucleotides are TGTGCCAGCAGCTTTAACAGGGCCTATGGCTACACCTTC. Translation: CASSFNRAYGYTF.

The chain employs TRBV5-1 and TRBJ2-7; 8 nucleotides align to TRBD2. The CDR3 totals 15 residues. V was pared by 1 base and J by 2 bases, with 5 bases of the junction left unmatched. The germline CDR1 and CDR2 sequences are SGHRS and YFSETQ. CDR3 nucleotides: TGCGCCAGCAGCTTGACGGGGGGGGAAACCTACGAGCAGTACTTC. Protein product: CASSLTGGETYEQYF.

The gene calls are TRBV7-9 and TRBJ2-7, with D perhaps matching TRBD2 (5 bases). CDR3 length: 15 amino acids. The germline CDR1 and CDR2 sequences are SEHNR and FQNEAQ (reference sequence). V was trimmed by 3 bases and J by 9 bases, leaving 21 bases between them. The CDR3 bases are TGTGCCAGCAGCTTTGCGGGTCCCGCCGGTGTAGCGCAGTACTTC. Protein product: CASSFAGPAGVAQYF. Full variable domain (missing parts from reference TRBV7-9 and TRBJ2-7): DTGVSQNPRHKITKRGQNVTFRCDPISEHNRLYWYRQTLGQGPEFLTYFQNEAQLEKSRLLSDRFSAERPKGSFSTLEIQRTEQGDSAMYLCASSFAGPAGVAQYFGPGTRLTVT.

This clone was picked up a small number of times. The chain couples TRBV19 to TRBJ1-5, with D possibly being TRBD1 (6 bases). CDR1 is LNHDA and CDR2 is SQIVND in the germline V gene (reference sequence). There are 15 residues in the CDR3. V was cut by 4 bases and J by 3 bases, with 13 bases left in between. The CDR3 nucleotides read TGTGCCAGTAGTAAAATGGGGGCCCACAATCAGCCCCAGCATTTT. This gives the protein CASSKMGAHNQPQHF.

This clone appeared once. V and J are TRBV11-1 and TRBJ2-7, with D perhaps TRBD2 (5 bases). CDR3 length equals 13 residues. CDR1 SGHAT and CDR2 FQDESV come from the germline V gene (reference sequence). V was pared by 3 bases and J by 3 bases, with 9 bases between. CDR3 bases: TGTGCCAGCAGCTTCCCCGGGGTCTACGAGCAGTACTTC. It is translated as CASSFPGVYEQYF.

The table lists this clone with a few counts. This sequence joins TRBV19 and TRBJ2-1; a weak D match, TRBD2 (6 bases). The V end was cut by 3 bases, the J end by 2 bases, with 14 bases between. Per the germline V gene, CDR1 is LNHDA and CDR2 is SQIVND (reference sequence). The CDR3 is 16 amino acids. CDR3 protein: CASSIWRGRPYNEQFF. CDR3 sequence (DNA): TGTGCCAGTAGTATTTGGCGGGGACGCCCCTACAATGAGCAGTTCTTC.

The chain links TRBV7-2 to TRBJ2-5; D not resolved. V was trimmed by 0 bases and J by 1 base, leaving 12 bases between them. Germline V lookup: CDR1 SGHTA, CDR2 FQGNSA. This CDR3 comprises 16 residues. This CDR3 is CASSLAIGEPQETQYF. The CDR3, as DNA: TGTGCCAGCAGCTTAGCCATCGGAGAACCCCAAGAGACCCAGTACTTC. Supplemented by reference TRBV7-2 and TRBJ2-5, the full variable domain reads GAGVSQSPSNKVTEKGKDVELRCDPISGHTALYWYRQSLGQGLEFLIYFQGNSAPDKSGLPSDRFSAERTGGSVSTLTIQRTQQEDSAVYLCASSLAIGEPQETQYFGPGTRLLVL.

J is TRBJ2-1 and V is TRBV4-1, with 9 positions matching TRBD2. Per germline, CDR1 MGHRA and CDR2 YSYEKL. V was pared by 4 bases and J by 8 bases, with 6 bases of the junction left unmatched. CDR3 length: 14 amino acids. The CDR3 here is CASSPRRGGYEQFF. CDR3 nucleotides: TGCGCCAGCAGCCCCCGGCGGGGGGGCTATGAGCAGTTCTTC.